This T cell receptor beta chain was profiled in a study of shared clonotypes between healthy human individuals. Adults of Caucasian background living in Nashville, Tennessee made up all donors. The investigators split CD4+ cells into a CD45RA+ naive subset and a CD45RA-negative memory subset. The CDR3 is 17 amino acids. Trimming took 0 bases from V and 7 from J; bases not matched to a gene: 16. Data came from immunoSEQ multiplex PCR; TCRdb stores just in-frame clones and leaves some out. The sample lists over a million clones; nearly 99% were seen once. A word on this clone: Its antigen remains unidentified.

Broader study findings: Among non-shared clonotypes, generation probabilities were lower than among those shared by all four donors. Genetic and exposure-history diversity was limited by the small donor number.

This sequence was found in a man aged 30 to 39 in good health. The chain has TRBV5-3 and TRBJ2-7, with TRBD1 identical over 7 bases. TRBV5-3 is placed among ORFs of uncertain function. The sequenced material came from naive CD4+ T cells sorted from blood. Subset meaning: CD45RA+ positively selected. The DNA for the CDR3 is TGTGCCAGAAGCTTGGGGACAGGAGCTAACTTCTCGGGAGAGCAGTACTTC. It encodes CARSLGTGANFSGEQYF.